These T cell receptor beta chains were read from a single sample in a study of cytomegalovirus exposure and HLA in healthy donors. Sequencing used immunoSEQ multiplex PCR; TCRdb keeps in-frame clones, though not all of them. The data contain tens of thousands of clones, approximately 80% of them seen just once; the ten biggest clones take up 2.5% to 3.5%. The sample taken for sequencing was PBMCs. These receptor sequences come from a woman aged 40-49 years in good health and CMV-seropositive. The CDR3 runs from the conserved cysteine through the conserved F or W. A D gene is named only where the DNA matches it firmly. Clone size is given for some rows only: seen once, a few or many times, or a class if the clone is expanded.

clone_size | d_call | j_call | v_call | cdr3_length | cdr3_aa | cdr3_nt
NA | TRBD1 | TRBJ1-1 | TRBV19 | 10 | CASQGAEAFF | TGTGCCAGCCAGGGGGCTGAAGCTTTCTTT
few | TRBD2 | TRBJ2-1 | TRBV4-2 | 15 | CASSRSGGPDNEQFF | TGTGCCAGCAGCCGCAGCGGGGGGCCAGACAATGAGCAGTTCTTC
NA | NA | TRBJ2-7 | TRBV7-2 | 12 | CASSSVGNEQYF | TGTGCCAGCAGCTCCGTCGGGAACGAGCAGTACTTC
NA | TRBD1 | TRBJ2-7 | TRBV30 | 13 | CAWNGQVDYEQYF | TGTGCCTGGAACGGACAGGTTGACTACGAGCAGTACTTC
few | TRBD1 | TRBJ2-3 | TRBV5-1 | 14 | CASSLAGTADTQYF | TGCGCCAGCAGCTTGGCGGGGACAGCAGATACGCAGTATTTT
NA | NA | TRBJ2-7 | TRBV30 | 13 | CAWTLGLSYEQYF | TGTGCCTGGACCCTAGGATTATCCTACGAGCAGTACTTC
NA | NA | TRBJ2-3 | TRBV18 | 15 | CASSPPGGDTDTQYF | TGTGCCAGCTCACCACCCGGCGGTGACACAGATACGCAGTATTTT
NA | NA | TRBJ2-2 | TRBV6-6 | 15 | CASRRPGANTGELFF | TGTGCCAGCAGACGCCCAGGGGCGAACACCGGGGAGCTGTTTTTT
NA | TRBD1 | TRBJ2-4 | TRBV7-9 | 18 | CSSSLVRLTGFAKNIQYF | TGTTCCAGCAGCTTAGTTCGTTTGACAGGGTTTGCCAAAAACATTCAGTACTTC
few | TRBD1 | TRBJ1-5 | TRBV6-1 | 13 | CATRQGATQPQHF | TGTGCCACCAGACAGGGGGCAACTCAGCCCCAGCATTTT
NA | NA | TRBJ1-2 | TRBV29-1 | 17 | CSVLEGLSSSVGYGYTF | TGCAGCGTTTTGGAAGGACTGTCCTCCTCAGTGGGGTATGGCTACACCTTC
once | NA | TRBJ1-1 | TRBV12-5 | 13 | CASDSALNTEAFF | TGTGCTAGTGACTCCGCCTTGAACACTGAAGCTTTCTTT
once | TRBD1 | TRBJ1-5 | TRBV30 | 15 | CAWSVGQGNYQPQHF | TGTGCCTGGAGTGTGGGACAGGGAAATTATCAGCCCCAGCATTTT
NA | NA | TRBJ1-2 | TRBV2 | 13 | CASSPGQVYGYTF | TGTGCCAGCAGTCCGGGACAAGTCTATGGCTACACCTTC
NA | TRBD2 | TRBJ2-1 | TRBV30 | 18 | CAWSRGLVSTPLYNEQFF | TGTGCCTGGAGTCGGGGACTAGTCTCTACCCCCCTTTACAATGAGCAGTTCTTC
few | NA | TRBJ1-6 | TRBV7-3 | 14 | CASSPSSDNSPLHF | TGTGCCAGCAGCCCTAGTTCCGATAATTCACCCCTCCACTTT
NA | NA | TRBJ1-1 | TRBV5-6 | 10 | CASSIREAFF | TGTGCCAGCAGCATTCGGGAAGCTTTCTTT
NA | TRBD1 | TRBJ1-6 | TRBV14 | 14 | CASSQGQGYSPLHF | TGTGCCAGCAGCCAGGGACAGGGATATTCACCCCTCCACTTT
NA | NA | TRBJ2-3 | TRBV7-9 | 17 | CSSSEGAASGRTDTQYF | TGTTCCAGCAGCGAGGGGGCAGCTAGCGGGCGTACAGATACGCAGTATTTT
NA | NA | TRBJ1-2 | TRBV7-2 | 17 | CASSLVARGISNYGYTF | TGTGCCAGCAGCCTAGTTGCACGGGGGATATCTAACTATGGCTACACCTTC
NA | TRBD1 | TRBJ2-1 | TRBV10-1 | 15 | CASSPQGAVYNEQFF | TGCGCCAGCAGTCCACAGGGGGCAGTCTACAATGAGCAGTTCTTC
NA | TRBD1 | TRBJ1-2 | TRBV7-9 | 14 | CASSTGTGGYGYTF | TGTGCCAGCAGCACCGGGACAGGGGGCTATGGCTACACCTTC
NA | TRBD1 | TRBJ1-2 | TRBV6-1 | 13 | CASRSDRAEGYTF | TGTGCCAGTCGGTCGGACAGGGCGGAAGGCTACACCTTC
NA | TRBD1 | TRBJ2-7 | TRBV5-6 | 15 | CASSPRWDRAYEQYF | TGTGCCAGCAGCCCTAGGTGGGACAGGGCCTACGAGCAGTACTTC
NA | NA | TRBJ2-1 | TRBV2 | 13 | CASSLTEYNEQFF | TGTGCCAGCAGTCTAACAGAATACAATGAGCAGTTCTTC
NA | TRBD1 | TRBJ1-2 | TRBV6-1 | 14 | CASIPGQQFYGYTF | TGTGCCAGCATACCGGGACAGCAGTTCTATGGCTACACCTTC
NA | TRBD1 | TRBJ1-2 | TRBV7-9 | 15 | CASRRQGEENYGYTF | TGTGCCAGCAGACGACAGGGGGAGGAAAACTATGGCTACACCTTC
few | TRBD1 | TRBJ1-2 | TRBV9 | 15 | CASTLPPTGIYGYTF | TGTGCCAGCACCCTACCCCCGACAGGGATCTATGGCTACACCTTC
NA | NA | TRBJ1-1 | TRBV29-1 | 14 | CSVDLGTLGTEAFF | TGCAGCGTCGATCTCGGGACATTGGGGACTGAAGCTTTCTTT
NA | TRBD1 | TRBJ2-1 | TRBV6-6 | 16 | CASSLGTDRGYNEQFF | TGTGCCAGCAGTCTCGGTACGGACAGGGGCTACAATGAGCAGTTCTTC
NA | TRBD1 | TRBJ2-7 | TRBV4-2 | 17 | CASSQGPRDRGAYEQYF | TGTGCCAGCAGCCAAGGTCCCCGGGACAGGGGAGCCTACGAGCAGTACTTC
few | TRBD2 | TRBJ2-1 | TRBV7-9 | 15 | CASSETSGDYNEQFF | TGTGCCAGCAGCGAGACTAGCGGGGACTACAATGAGCAGTTCTTC
NA | TRBD2 | TRBJ2-1 | TRBV7-9 | 15 | CASSLTSGFYNEQFF | TGTGCCAGCAGCTTAACTAGCGGGTTTTACAATGAGCAGTTCTTC
NA | NA | TRBJ1-1 | TRBV5-1 | 14 | CASSPLTVNTEAFF | TGCGCCAGCAGCCCATTGACAGTTAACACTGAAGCTTTCTTT
NA | NA | TRBJ2-7 | TRBV29-1 | 12 | CSVQDNLYEQYF | TGCAGCGTCCAGGATAACCTCTACGAGCAGTACTTC
NA | NA | TRBJ1-2 | TRBV5-1 | 14 | CASAIQATNYGYTF | TGCGCCAGCGCGATACAGGCTACTAACTATGGCTACACCTTC
NA | TRBD1 | TRBJ2-7 | TRBV15 | 14 | CATSRDGTGYEQYF | TGTGCCACCAGCAGAGATGGGACAGGGTACGAGCAGTACTTC
NA | NA | TRBJ1-2 | TRBV5-4 | 13 | CASSSDSSYGYTF | TGTGCCAGCAGTTCTGACAGTTCCTATGGCTACACCTTC
NA | NA | TRBJ1-2 | TRBV25-1 | 14 | CASSADRFGYGYTF | TGTGCCAGCAGTGCCGACAGGTTTGGCTATGGCTACACCTTC
NA | TRBD2 | TRBJ2-7 | TRBV4-3 | 16 | CASSQDNGGVAYEQYF | TGCGCCAGCAGCCAAGATAACGGGGGGGTTGCCTACGAGCAGTACTTC
NA | NA | TRBJ1-4 | TRBV9 | 19 | CASSVPEGTGVATNEKLFF | TGTGCCAGCAGCGTACCCGAGGGGACGGGAGTGGCTACTAATGAAAAACTGTTTTTT
few | TRBD1 | TRBJ1-1 | TRBV18 | 16 | CASSGQGWVTDTEAFF | TGTGCCAGCTCAGGACAGGGTTGGGTTACGGACACTGAAGCTTTCTTT
NA | TRBD2 | TRBJ2-3 | TRBV13 | 14 | CASKKREGTDTQYF | TGTGCCAGCAAAAAGCGGGAGGGCACAGATACGCAGTATTTT
NA | TRBD1 | TRBJ2-7 | TRBV2 | 14 | CASSAGTGAGEQYF | TGTGCCAGCAGCGCCGGGACAGGGGCCGGTGAGCAGTACTTC
NA | TRBD2 | TRBJ2-4 | TRBV2 | 15 | CASKPTSGGQAIQYF | TGTGCCAGCAAACCGACTAGCGGGGGACAGGCCATTCAGTACTTC
NA | TRBD2 | TRBJ2-3 | TRBV5-1 | 14 | CASSPGGRTDTQYF | TGCGCCAGCAGCCCGGGGGGGCGGACAGATACGCAGTATTTT
NA | NA | TRBJ2-2 | TRBV14 | 13 | CASSQDASGELFF | TGTGCCAGCAGCCAAGATGCGTCCGGGGAGCTGTTTTTT
NA | TRBD1 | TRBJ2-5 | TRBV7-9 | 14 | CASKKQTGGETQYF | TGTGCCAGCAAGAAGCAGACAGGGGGAGAGACCCAGTACTTC
NA | NA | TRBJ2-6 | TRBV4-1 | 16 | CASSQGSVSGANVLTF | TGCGCCAGCAGCCAAGGGTCGGTCTCTGGGGCCAACGTCCTGACTTTC
NA | TRBD1 | TRBJ1-2 | TRBV7-9 | 15 | CASSLLTGGPYGYTF | TGTGCCAGCAGCTTATTAACAGGGGGCCCCTATGGCTACACCTTC
NA | TRBD1 | TRBJ1-4 | TRBV15 | 14 | CATSSGTGSEKLFF | TGTGCCACCAGCAGTGGGACAGGAAGCGAAAAACTGTTTTTT
few | TRBD1 | TRBJ2-5 | TRBV19 | 13 | CASRIQGEETQYF | TGTGCCAGTAGGATACAGGGGGAAGAGACCCAGTACTTC
NA | TRBD2 | TRBJ2-3 | TRBV2 | 13 | CASSGIAGETQYF | TGTGCCAGCAGCGGAATAGCGGGGGAAACGCAGTATTTT